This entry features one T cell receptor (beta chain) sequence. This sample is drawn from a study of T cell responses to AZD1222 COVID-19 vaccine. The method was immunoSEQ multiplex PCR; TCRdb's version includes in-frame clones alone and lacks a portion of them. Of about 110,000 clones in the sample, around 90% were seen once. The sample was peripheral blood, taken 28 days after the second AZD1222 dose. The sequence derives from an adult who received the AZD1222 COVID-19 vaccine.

CDR3 residues: CASSQPTGIRTDTQYF. In DNA, the CDR3 is TGTGCCAGCAGCCAGCCGACAGGGATTCGCACAGATACGCAGTATTTT. The chain links TRBV14 to TRBJ2-3, with 7 bases that match TRBD1. The CDR3 is 16 residues long. The V gene end was trimmed by 3 bases and the J gene end by 1 base; junction bases not matched to a gene: 7. Germline values: CDR1 SGHDN, CDR2 FVKESK.